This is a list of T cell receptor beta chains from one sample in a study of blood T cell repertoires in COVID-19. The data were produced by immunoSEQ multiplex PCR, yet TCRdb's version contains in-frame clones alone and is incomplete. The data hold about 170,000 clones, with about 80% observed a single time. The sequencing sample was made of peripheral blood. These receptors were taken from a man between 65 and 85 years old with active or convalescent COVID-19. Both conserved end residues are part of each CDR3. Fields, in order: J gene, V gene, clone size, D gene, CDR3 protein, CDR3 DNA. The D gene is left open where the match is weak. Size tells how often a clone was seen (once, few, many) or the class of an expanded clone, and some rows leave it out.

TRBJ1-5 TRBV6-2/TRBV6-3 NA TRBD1 CASSPTGGRDQPQHF TGTGCCAGCAGCCCCACAGGGGGTAGGGATCAGCCCCAGCATTTT
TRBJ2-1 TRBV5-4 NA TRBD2 CASSLVAGGGEQFF TGTGCCAGCAGCTTGGTGGCGGGGGGCGGTGAGCAGTTCTTC
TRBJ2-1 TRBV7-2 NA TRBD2 CASSAGAGVSNEQFF TGTGCCAGCAGCGCCGGTGCGGGAGTGAGTAATGAGCAGTTCTTC
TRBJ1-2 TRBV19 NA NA CASSIGGGGSRYGYTF TGTGCCAGTAGTATTGGTGGGGGCGGAAGTCGGTATGGCTACACCTTC
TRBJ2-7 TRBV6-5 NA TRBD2 CASSYRLAGSSYEQYF TGTGCCAGCAGTTACCGACTAGCGGGAAGCTCCTACGAGCAGTACTTC
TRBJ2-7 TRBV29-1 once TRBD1 CSVAALGGTGGGSYEQYF TGCAGCGTTGCGGCTCTGGGCGGGACAGGAGGGGGGTCCTACGAGCAGTACTTC
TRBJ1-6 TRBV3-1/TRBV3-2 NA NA CASSQGGYNSPLHF TGTGCCAGCAGCCAGGGGGGCTATAATTCACCCCTCCACTTT
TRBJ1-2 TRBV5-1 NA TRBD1 CASSPGQPTNYGYTF TGCGCCAGCAGCCCGGGACAGCCGACTAACTATGGCTACACCTTC
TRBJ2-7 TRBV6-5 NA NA CASSRTFSGAMTLF TGTGCCAGCAGCCGCACCTTCTCAGGGGCCATGACCCTCTTC
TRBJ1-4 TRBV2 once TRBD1 CASQGQGRRLLTNEKLFF TGTGCCAGCCAGGGACAGGGTCGGCGGTTATTGACTAATGAAAAACTGTTTTTT
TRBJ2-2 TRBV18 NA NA CASSPAGPNTGELFF TGTGCCAGCTCACCAGCGGGCCCGAACACCGGGGAGCTGTTTTTT
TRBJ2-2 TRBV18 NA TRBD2 CASSPRSAGGSTGELFF TGTGCCAGCTCACCACGGTCCGCGGGAGGGTCCACCGGGGAGCTGTTTTTT
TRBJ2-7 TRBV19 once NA CASSIEHKKYEQYF TGTGCCAGTAGTATAGAACACAAGAAATACGAGCAGTACTTC
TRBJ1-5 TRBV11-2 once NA CASSPLSSDQPQHF TGTGCCAGCAGCCCACTATCGAGCGATCAGCCCCAGCATTTT
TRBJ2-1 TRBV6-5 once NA CASSYSTGTSEQFF TGTGCCAGCAGTTACTCGACAGGGACTTCGGAGCAGTTCTTC
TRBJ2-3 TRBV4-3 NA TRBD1 CASSQGDRDPDTQYF TGCGCCAGCAGCCAAGGGGACAGGGACCCAGATACGCAGTATTTT
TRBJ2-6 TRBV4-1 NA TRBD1 CASSQSDRAGANVLTF TGCGCCAGCAGCCAATCCGACAGGGCTGGGGCCAACGTCCTGACTTTC
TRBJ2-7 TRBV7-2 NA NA CASSSPGDTAYEQYF TGTGCCAGCAGCTCCCCTGGGGACACAGCCTACGAGCAGTACTTC
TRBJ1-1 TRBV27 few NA CASSLRDTYTEAFF TGTGCCAGCAGCTTACGGGACACTTACACTGAAGCTTTCTTT
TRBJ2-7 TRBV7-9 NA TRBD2 CASSQGLASYEQYF TGTGCCAGCAGCCAGGGACTAGCGAGCTACGAGCAGTACTTC
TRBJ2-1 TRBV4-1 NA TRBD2 CASSPPTSGRNEQFF TGCGCCAGCAGCCCACCCACTAGCGGGAGGAATGAGCAGTTCTTC
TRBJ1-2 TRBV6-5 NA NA CASSYGTTLYGYTF TGTGCCAGCAGTTACGGGACAACTCTTTATGGCTACACCTTC